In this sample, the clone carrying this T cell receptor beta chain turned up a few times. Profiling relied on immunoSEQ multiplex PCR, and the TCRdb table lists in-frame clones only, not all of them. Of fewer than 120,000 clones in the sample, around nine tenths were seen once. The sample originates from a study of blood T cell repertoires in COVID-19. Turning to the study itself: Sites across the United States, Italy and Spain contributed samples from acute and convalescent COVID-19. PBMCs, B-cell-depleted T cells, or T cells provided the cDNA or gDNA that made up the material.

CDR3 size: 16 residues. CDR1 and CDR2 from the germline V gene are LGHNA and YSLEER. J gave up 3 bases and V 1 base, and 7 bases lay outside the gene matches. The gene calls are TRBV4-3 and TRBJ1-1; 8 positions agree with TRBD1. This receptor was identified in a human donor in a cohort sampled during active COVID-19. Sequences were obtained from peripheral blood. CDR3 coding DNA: TGCGCCAGCAGCCAAGTTGCAGGGGGCTGGGACACTGAAGCTTTCTTT. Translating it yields CASSQVAGGWDTEAFF.